This TCR beta chain was captured in a study of T cells in Graves' hyperthyroidism and ophthalmopathy. The CDR3 regions of TCR beta were amplified from RNA transcripts. HTBI primers were employed in a first-round RT-PCR of the TCR CDR3. TCRdb passed the multiplex PCR reads through MiXCR, listing each CDR3 protein once. This table has more than 550,000 distinct CDR3 sequences, roughly 46% appearing once. There are 12 residues in the CDR3. Germline loops: CDR1 SGHTA, CDR2 FQGNSA. Trimming took 2 bases from V and 0 from J, leaving 2 bases between them. This receptor was obtained from an adult man with Graves' disease, either hyperthyroidism or ophthalmopathy (not recorded which). The chain combines TRBV7-2 with TRBJ2-7; D gene unclear. Sequencing used peripheral blood or thyroid tissue (not recorded which). CDR3 nucleotide sequence: TGTGCCAGCAGCTTATTCTCCTACGAGCAGTACTTC. Translated, it gives CASSLFSYEQYF.